Described below is a single T cell receptor (beta chain) sequence and its context. This clone is a singleton in its sample. Its antigen remains unidentified. No qualities accompany the bases; no much larger clone lies one base away. The data derive from a study of cytomegalovirus exposure and HLA in healthy donors (dated by TCRdb to 2016 to 2017). In terms of the full investigation: In an earlier analysis of approximately 640 of the donors, roughly 300 Gb of sequence data and 100 million or so unique TCR beta sequences from roughly 180 million T cells were reported. To decide whether each TCR beta V gene segment behaved as functional or pseudogenic, an earlier analysis of several hundred of the donors relied on high-throughput TCR beta sequencing. Class I and class II HLA loci were covered by the typing at four-digit resolution. Using immunosequencing, the study profiled T cell repertoires from around 680 subjects and related those repertoires to cytomegalovirus serostatus. The later analysis used no new phenotypic data to find candidate immune exposures, relying instead on TCR beta sequences and their occurrence across donors. About five DR-DQ haplotypes were handled as single units for association and clustering because linkage in the cohort was strong. Roughly 300 gigabases of sequencing data and around 80 million unique TCR sequences made up an early release that covered approximately 620 HLA-typed donors. Typing coverage differed by locus: A, B, C, DRB1 and DQB1 were typed in roughly 620-640 donors, DQA1 in roughly 510, DPA1 in some 600, and DPB1 in 400 to 480. Among the approximately 420 genotyped donors, about 83% belonged to the genetic ancestry cluster associated with self-reported Caucasian donors. A later analysis re-analyzed previously published TCR beta repertoires from 660 or so donors and added high-resolution HLA genotyping to study TCR occurrence patterns. The study aimed to test whether signatures of past pathogen exposure could be identified by cataloging public T cell receptors. Donor age, sex, ethnicity and CMV serostatus were collected together with the repertoire data. The study combined high-throughput TCR immunosequencing, statistical association of individual TCRs with disease status, and machine learning to predict cytomegalovirus infection status. Genome-wide SNP genotypes for about 55% of the roughly 670 donors were used in a later genetic analysis, which treated that subset as a discovery cohort. Among about 400 genotyped donors of the cohort, an average of around 220,000 unique TCR beta nucleotide sequences was sequenced per donor, of which about 18% were non-productive. All discovery cohort repertoires had been generated on a single sequencing platform. In addition to the first cohort of 666 subjects, a separate validation cohort of about 120 different subjects was used. Study-wide findings and limitations: A further reported finding was that TCR beta sequences accurately predicted the HLA-A and HLA-B alleles for most subjects in the first cohort. Immune exposure information for the cohort was limited to CMV serostatus. According to a later genetic analysis, donors in an Asian-associated ancestry cluster had fewer N-insertions in productive TCRs than the approximately 650-donor mean. According to a later analysis, parvovirus B19, influenza, CMV and Epstein-Barr virus appeared linked to several top co-occurrence clusters. Across donors, most TCR sequences were observed very rarely, whereas some public TCRs were present in many individuals. The study gave a list of roughly 150 TCR beta chains associated with cytomegalovirus. The presence/absence analyses assumed that sequencing depth was roughly uniform across donors, and that assumption may not be true. In a later analysis, TCR association rates were found to vary across HLA loci, with the most associated TCRs seen for DRB1 alleles and the fewest for HLA-C alleles. An association between a missense DCLRE1C variant and V-gene and J-gene trimming of TCR beta chains was found in a later genetic analysis and replicated in an independent cohort. The classifier was reported to diagnose cytomegalovirus status with high specificity and sensitivity in both the original and validation cohorts. Because counts were too low, seventeen rarely observed V segments, including chromosome 9 orphons, were left out of the earlier analysis of some 640 of the donors. Correlated functional status among segregating V segments might be attributable to linkage disequilibrium, but an unknown experimental factor could not be ruled out. When HLA alleles, especially DR and DQ, strongly co-occurred, attributing TCR associations to individual alleles was difficult. In a later analysis, HLA-associated TCR beta chains were found to be more clonally expanded and to have lower generation probabilities than equally common non-associated chains. A later analysis associated approximately 17,000 TCR beta sequences with specific HLA alleles at a false discovery rate of 0.05. Because the 87-base-pair reads could not distinguish some IMGT-functional V segments, including TRBV6-2 and TRBV6-3, those segments were excluded. This cohort had only TCR beta chains sequenced, and the lack of alpha or paired-chain data limited which features could be detected. In an earlier analysis of some 640 of the donors, most TCR beta V segments were observed in productive rearrangements about 87% or about 30% of the time, broadly matching IMGT annotations. A cluster of highly shared sequence variants was judged likely to represent a technical artifact of the sequencing pipeline. Most CMV-associated TCR beta chains appeared to be HLA-restricted in a later analysis, and the HLA associations seemed to be driven largely by CMV exposure. HLA typing was unavailable for some donors at each locus, so association tests used only the typed subset. According to the authors, the approach could potentially be generalized to other disease states and immunological phenotypes. In vitro tests confirmed that three of the cytomegalovirus-associated TCR beta chains recognize cytomegalovirus antigens.

The cohort consisted of approximately 690 healthy bone marrow donors. Cohort members were all nominally healthy when sampled, although unrecorded immune exposures were likely present. The donor was CMV seronegative and belonged to the group of around 400 seronegative cohort members. Every donor gave a peripheral blood sample, and the peripheral blood mononuclear cells from that sample were used for TCR beta sequencing. Genomic DNA was extracted from the blood cell samples with the Qiagen DNeasy Blood Extraction Kit. V is shortened by 6 bases, J by 5 bases, and the region joining them spans 16 bases. CDR1 and CDR2 are drawn from the germline V gene (reference sequence): PRHDT, FYEKMQ. From the cysteine through the phenylalanine, the CDR3 covers 14 amino acids. Here the CDR3 DNA is all that survives: 42 bases in frame from base 1. The protocol used for the library was the immunoSEQ multiplex PCR assay. For the multiplex PCR, a mixture combining 60 forward primers for TCR Vbeta segments and 13 reverse primers for TCR Jbeta segments was used. A multiplex PCR assay on genomic DNA amplified the CDR3 region of rearranged TCR beta genes. On the Illumina HiSeq System, the amplified TCR beta libraries were sequenced as 87-base-pair reads. The published analysis was carried out like this. Across the 640 or so repertoires, a later analysis counted 80 million or so unique TCR beta chains, around 11 million of which were shared by at least two donors. A nearest-neighbor algorithm error-corrected the raw reads and collapsed the reads into unique sequences, merging closely related sequences to remove PCR and sequencing errors. Alignment of CDR3 sequences to IMGT reference sequences was used to assign V, D and J gene segments. For a sequence to be retained, at least a six-nucleotide match to both a V gene segment and a J gene segment was required. A rearrangement counted as productive if the CDR3 had no stop codons and remained in frame with V and J, and every other rearrangement counted as non-productive. CDR3 was defined according to IMGT convention as the region running from the second conserved V-encoded cysteine to the conserved J-encoded phenylalanine. In an earlier analysis of 550 to 650 of the donors, sequences lacking an unambiguous match to a single V gene segment were excluded. In an earlier analysis of a few hundred of the donors, a V segment was called functional when productive rearrangements were above 56.7%, and segregating when the standard deviation between donors exceeded 5%. To diagnose cytomegalovirus status from the catalog of TCR beta chain sequences, a statistical classification framework was built. V and J gene assignment, in a later analysis, came from comparing TCR nucleotide sequences with IMGT/GENE-DB human TR gene sequences. Using the TCRdist pipeline, a later analysis assigned CDR3 sequences along with most-parsimonious VDJ recombination scenarios. In a later analysis, each TCR beta chain was defined by its CDR3 amino acid sequence together with its V-gene family, and reads without a unique V-gene family were excluded. A later analysis removed nearly 600 highly shared, low-generation-probability nucleotide sequences to deal with suspected cross-contamination and a sequencing artifact. For each public chain, a later analysis derived a clonal expansion index from normalized ranks of inferred template counts within each repertoire. Generation probabilities in a later analysis came from a VDJ recombination model fitted to out-of-frame rearrangements, and those results were checked against IGoR. In a later analysis, hypergeometric tests were used to score TCR-TCR, TCR-HLA and TCR-CMV co-occurrence, with a repertoire-size bias correction applied to TCR pairs. In a later analysis, false discovery rates were estimated by permuting HLA or CMV assignments 20 times. In a later analysis, co-occurring TCRs were grouped using DBSCAN, and TCRdist sequence similarity was added for clustering within HLA-allele-positive subsets. Repertoires with fewer than 30,000 or more than 120,000 public chains were left out of co-occurrence clustering, as were five repertoires with anomalous nucleotide sharing. TCRdb limited this immuneACCESS table to in-frame rearrangements with V and J called. A share of clones is missing; checked studies link under half to unresolved V genes, and the rest is unexplained. The DNA gave D and trimming, while V, J and clone size come from that table. A total of 150,000 to 200,000 clones appear in this sample, around three quarters of them only once. The ten largest clones capture 1.5% to 2% of the sample.

The TCR originated in a man aged 30 to 39 in good health and CMV-seronegative. Specimen: PBMCs. The rearranged chain carries TRBV13 and TRBJ1-2; tentative D gene TRBD1, with 5 bases matching. The nucleotide sequence is TGTGCCAGCAGTTATGGGGCCCTGGGGTATGGCTACACCTTC. It translates to CASSYGALGYGYTF. With all but the CDR3 taken from the reference TRBV13 and TRBJ1-2 genes, the full variable domain is: AAGVIQSPRHLIKEKRETATLKCYPIPRHDTVYWYQQGPGQDPQFLISFYEKMQSDKGSIPDRFSAQQFSDYHSELNMSSLELGDSALYFCASSYGALGYGYTFGSGTRLTVV.